A single sample is the source of the 30 T cell receptor beta chains below, sequenced in a study of blood T cell repertoires in COVID-19. Method: immunoSEQ multiplex PCR; TCRdb's copy keeps in-frame clones and lacks some. The sample has 180,000 or so clones, about 86% seen once. Sequenced material: peripheral blood. These receptor sequences come from a man aged 18 to 29 with acute or convalescent COVID-19.

The chain links TRBV2 to TRBJ1-6; no reliable D call. The CDR3 loop spans 14 amino acids. The germline V gene has CDR1 SNHLY and CDR2 FYNNEI. Trimming left V 8 bases short and J 9 bases short, with 17 bases between. In DNA form, the CDR3 reads TGTGCCAGCGTCTCGGGGTCGTGGGGTTCACCCCTCCACTTT. It encodes CASVSGSWGSPLHF.

This chain links TRBV27 with TRBJ1-5; 7 bases are a match to TRBD1. Germline V gene data show CDR1 as MNHEY and CDR2 as SMNVEV (reference sequence). Unmatched junction bases numbered 18, after V lost 4 bases and J lost 0 bases. This CDR3 region has 20 residues. CDR3 in amino acids: CASSSARVGTEKYSNQPQHF. The CDR3 DNA is TGTGCCAGCAGTTCTGCTCGAGTTGGGACAGAAAAGTATAGCAATCAGCCCCAGCATTTT.

V is TRBV7-3 and J is TRBJ2-5; 9 bases map to TRBD1. This CDR3 has 14 amino acids. CDR1 is SGHTA and CDR2 is FQGTGA in the germline V gene. Trimming cost V 2 bases and J 5 bases; bases outside gene matches: 3. CDR3 bases: TGTGCCAGCAGCTTAGCCGGACAGGGGGAGACCCAGTACTTC. It is translated as CASSLAGQGETQYF. Based on the CDR3 plus reference TRBV7-3 and TRBJ2-5, the full variable domain is GAGVSQTPSNKVTEKGKYVELRCDPISGHTALYWYRQSLGQGPEFLIYFQGTGAADDSGLPNDRFFAVRPEGSVSTLKIQRTERGDSAVYLCASSLAGQGETQYFGPGTRLLVL.

The rearrangement joins TRBV2 to TRBJ1-2; 7 bases are shared with TRBD1. The CDR3 runs 14 residues. The germline V gene encodes CDR1 SNHLY and CDR2 FYNNEI. The trim removed 6 bases at V and 7 bases at J, leaving 11 bases unmatched. For the CDR3, the DNA is TGTGCCAGCAGGGGGGAGAGGGGGCTCTTTGGCTACACCTTC. Protein: CASRGERGLFGYTF.

The chain combines TRBV9 with TRBJ2-1, with TRBD2 matching 9 bases. Trimming cost V 4 bases and J 9 bases; bases outside gene matches: 11. Germline V gene lookup returns CDR1 SGDLS and CDR2 YYNGEE. The CDR3 is 15 amino acids. CDR3 nucleotide sequence: TGTGCCAGCAGCCTCAGCGGGGGGACGCACAGTGAGCAGTTCTTC. Encoded protein: CASSLSGGTHSEQFF.

V and J are TRBV6-4 and TRBJ1-1; D unclear. The CDR3 covers 13 residues. The V gene's germline CDR1 is MRHNA and CDR2 SNTAGT. Deletions cut 2 bases from V and 1 base from J, with 5 bases between. For the CDR3, the DNA is TGTGCCAGCAGTGACGGCAGGAACACTGAAGCTTTCTTT. Translated, it gives CASSDGRNTEAFF.

The V and J genes are TRBV27 and TRBJ1-2, with TRBD1 matching 8 bases. This CDR3 comprises 14 residues. The germline CDR1 and CDR2 sequences are MNHEY and SMNVEV (reference sequence). The V segment lost 4 bases and the J segment 4 bases; nucleotides outside the gene matches: 5. The CDR3 nucleotides read TGTGCCAGCAGTTACAGGGGGTATAGCTATGGCTACACCTTC. Encoded protein: CASSYRGYSYGYTF.

The V gene is TRBV19, the J gene TRBJ1-2; 9 positions agree with TRBD1. Trimming removed 7 bases from V and 8 bases from J; junction bases left unmatched: 5. Germline CDR1 is LNHDA and CDR2 is SQIVND (reference sequence). The CDR3 spans 12 residues. The DNA for the CDR3 is TGTGCCAGTACCCGGACAGGGGTCGGCTACACCTTC. The encoded protein is CASTRTGVGYTF. Full variable domain (remainder filled in from reference TRBV19 and TRBJ1-2): DGGITQSPKYLFRKEGQNVTLSCEQNLNHDAMYWYRQDPGQGLRLIYYSQIVNDFQKGDIAEGYSVSREKKESFPLTVTSAQKNPTAFYLCASTRTGVGYTFGSGTRLTVV.

V usage is TRBV2 and J usage is TRBJ1-2; TRBD1 matches at 8 bases. Germline V CDR1 and CDR2: SNHLY, FYNNEI. V shed 5 bases, J shed 8 bases, and the junction held 7 bases outside the gene matches. The CDR3 covers 13 residues. DNA of the CDR3: TGTGCCAGCAGTTTCGACAGGGGAGGGGGCTACACCTTC. Its translation: CASSFDRGGGYTF.

The V gene is TRBV2, the J gene TRBJ2-2, with a possible D match to TRBD1 (5 bases). V lost 6 bases, J lost 6 bases, and 11 bases lay in between. Per the germline V gene, CDR1 is SNHLY and CDR2 is FYNNEI. The CDR3 runs 13 residues. This CDR3 is CASREQGSGELFF. The CDR3 DNA is TGTGCCAGCAGGGAGCAGGGTTCCGGGGAGCTGTTTTTT. Together with reference TRBV2 and TRBJ2-2, the CDR3 gives the full variable domain: EPEVTQTPSHQVTQMGQEVILRCVPISNHLYFYWYRQILGQKVEFLVSFYNNEISEKSEIFDDQFSVERPDGSNFTLKIRSTKLEDSAMYFCASREQGSGELFFGEGSRLTVL.

This rearrangement joins TRBV10-1 to TRBJ2-7; possible D gene TRBD1, 5 bases. This CDR3 contains 14 residues. Germline values: CDR1 WNHNN, CDR2 SYGVQD (reference sequence). The V end was cut by 6 bases, the J end by 4 bases, with 16 bases between. Here the CDR3 DNA reads TGCGCCAGCAGCGGAGACGGCCAGGGATACGAGCAGTACTTC. Translated, it gives CASSGDGQGYEQYF.

The chain joins TRBV6-2 or TRBV6-3 to TRBJ2-1; 8 bases align to TRBD1. CDR1 MNHEY and CDR2 SVGEGT come from the germline V gene. The junction had 3 bases not matched to a gene; V was cut back by 6 bases and J by 8 bases. The CDR3 contains 12 residues. The CDR3 sequence: CASSLQGDEQFF. CDR3 in DNA: TGTGCCAGCAGCTTACAGGGGGATGAGCAGTTCTTC.

The chain combines TRBV14 with TRBJ1-1; tentative D call: TRBD1 (6 bases). V shed 1 base and J shed 10 bases, with 13 bases lying between them. The CDR3 extends over 13 amino acids. Germline values: CDR1 SGHDN, CDR2 FVKESK. The chain's CDR3 is CASSQGGGPTAFF. CDR3 coding DNA: TGTGCCAGCAGCCAAGGGGGGGGCCCGACAGCTTTCTTT. The whole variable domain, filled in from reference TRBV14 and TRBJ1-1, reads EAGVTQFPSHSVIEKGQTVTLRCDPISGHDNLYWYRRVMGKEIKFLLHFVKESKQDESGMPNNRFLAERTGGTYSTLKVQPAELEDSGVYFCASSQGGGPTAFFGQGTRLTVV.

The chain links TRBV3-1 (or the pseudogene TRBV3-2) to TRBJ2-7; 12 bases align to TRBD1. Losses at the gene ends were 2 bases for V and 6 bases for J; bases not matched to a gene: 5. Germline CDR1 is LGHDT and CDR2 is YNNKEL (reference sequence). The CDR3 length is 15 residues. CDR3 coding DNA: TGTGCCAGCAGCCAACCGGGACAGGGGGCGATCGAGCAGTACTTC. As protein: CASSQPGQGAIEQYF.

The chain has TRBV6-5 and TRBJ1-1, with D unresolved. Germline CDR1 is MNHEY and CDR2 is SVGAGI. The CDR3 loop spans 14 amino acids. Deletions cut 4 bases from V and 4 bases from J, with 13 bases between. The DNA for the CDR3 is TGTGCCAGCAGTTTAGGGTCAGCGGGCACTGAAGCTTTCTTT. Translation: CASSLGSAGTEAFF.

The rearrangement links TRBV28 to TRBJ1-4, with TRBD1 identical over 9 bases. Per the germline V gene, CDR1 is MDHEN and CDR2 is SYDVKM. CDR3 length equals 15 residues. The junction had 8 bases not matched to a gene; V was cut back by 6 bases and J by 6 bases. CDR3 sequence: CASRKQGAGDEKLFF. The CDR3 nucleotides read TGTGCCAGCAGGAAACAGGGGGCCGGGGATGAAAAACTGTTTTTT.

The J gene is TRBJ1-2, the V gene TRBV6-1; tentative D call: TRBD1 (5 bases). Looked up from germline, CDR1 is MNHNS and CDR2 is SASEGT. Trimming removed 3 bases at V and 3 bases at J, with 8 bases between. The CDR3 length is 13 residues. DNA for the CDR3: TGTGCCAGCAGTGAGGTAGGGGACTATGGCTACACCTTC. Translation: CASSEVGDYGYTF.

This clone has at least ten counts. The genes are TRBV7-9 and TRBJ1-1, with D hard to call. Germline values: CDR1 SEHNR, CDR2 FQNEAQ (reference sequence). The CDR3 runs to 15 residues. Trimming took off 4 bases at V and 4 bases at J, with 16 bases between the two ends. In DNA form, the CDR3 reads TGTGCCAGCAGCTCCCGGGTGGACGGGGTCACTGAAGCTTTCTTT. This codes for CASSSRVDGVTEAFF. Variable domain in full (rest from reference TRBV7-9 and TRBJ1-1): DTGVSQNPRHKITKRGQNVTFRCDPISEHNRLYWYRQTLGQGPEFLTYFQNEAQLEKSRLLSDRFSAERPKGSFSTLEIQRTEQGDSAMYLCASSSRVDGVTEAFFGQGTRLTVV.

The gene calls are TRBV5-1 and TRBJ1-5; weak D call: TRBD1 (6 bases). The CDR3 is 19 residues long. Germline loops: CDR1 SGHRS, CDR2 YFSETQ. Trimming cost V 0 bases and J 4 bases, with 23 bases left between them. The CDR3 region has the DNA TGCGCCAGCAGCTTGGCCCCGCCCAGGGGCCCAACACCTAATCAGCCCCAGCATTTT. Translated: CASSLAPPRGPTPNQPQHF.

V usage is TRBV10-3 and J usage is TRBJ2-5; D unclear. CDR1 and CDR2 from the germline V gene are ENHRY and SYGVKD. The length of the CDR3 is 11 residues. V was pared by 6 bases and J by 0 bases, with 2 bases between. CDR3 protein: CAISDQETQYF. The CDR3 bases are TGTGCCATCAGCGACCAAGAGACCCAGTACTTC.

This chain joins TRBV6-5 and TRBJ2-7; TRBD2 agrees at 7 bases. CDR1 and CDR2 (germline): MNHEY, SVGAGI. There are 14 residues in the CDR3. After removal of 8 bases from V and 5 bases from J, the junction contained 12 bases not matched to a gene. CDR3 coding DNA: TGTGCCAGCCAGATCTATGGGGGGGATAACGAGCAGTACTTC. Translated, it gives CASQIYGGDNEQYF.

The chain joins TRBV5-1 to TRBJ1-1, with D perhaps matching TRBD1 (6 bases). Trimming took 2 bases from V and 2 from J, leaving 13 bases between them. The CDR3 runs 15 residues. CDR1 and CDR2 (germline): SGHRS, YFSETQ. CDR3 residues: CASSFGQLVNTEAFF. As DNA, the CDR3 is TGCGCCAGCAGCTTTGGACAGCTGGTAAACACTGAAGCTTTCTTT. The variable domain in full, with the rest retrieved from reference TRBV5-1 and TRBJ1-1, is KAGVTQTPRYLIKTRGQQVTLSCSPISGHRSVSWYQQTPGQGLQFLFEYFSETQRNKGNFPGRFSGRQFSNSRSEMNVSTLELGDSALYLCASSFGQLVNTEAFFGQGTRLTVV.

The chain recombines TRBV2 with TRBJ2-7, with D hard to call. Between the trimmed V and J ends, which lost 5 bases and 4 bases, there was a span of 9 bases. The germline V gene has CDR1 SNHLY and CDR2 FYNNEI. The CDR3 contains 12 residues. The CDR3 here is CASSSYVYEQYV. The CDR3 bases are TGTGCCAGCAGTTCCTACGTATACGAGCAGTACGTC.

The chain employs TRBV5-1 and TRBJ2-1, with D unclear. V lost 1 base and J 4 bases, leaving 15 bases between the germline ends. The CDR3 loop spans 16 amino acids. The germline CDR1 and CDR2 sequences are SGHRS and YFSETQ. CDR3 coding DNA: TGCGCCAGCAGCTTGACCTATATACCACCTTACAATGAGCAGTTCTTC. It specifies CASSLTYIPPYNEQFF. The whole variable domain, filled in from reference TRBV5-1 and TRBJ2-1, reads KAGVTQTPRYLIKTRGQQVTLSCSPISGHRSVSWYQQTPGQGLQFLFEYFSETQRNKGNFPGRFSGRQFSNSRSEMNVSTLELGDSALYLCASSLTYIPPYNEQFFGPGTRLTVL.

The chain is built from TRBV30 and TRBJ1-2, with no clear D. The CDR3 has 11 amino acids. CDR1 and CDR2 (germline): GTSNPN, SVGIG (reference sequence). This CDR3 reads CCSMANYGYTF. The CDR3 bases are TGTTGCTCTATGGCTAACTATGGCTACACCTTC. The full variable domain, its missing parts supplied by reference TRBV30 and TRBJ1-2, is SQTIHQWPATLVQPVGSPLSLECTVEGTSNPNLYWYRQAAGRGLQLLFYSVGIGQISSEVPQNLSASRPQDRQFILSSKKLLLSDSGFYLCCSMANYGYTFGSGTRLTVV.

The V and J genes are TRBV6-6 and TRBJ1-2; the match to TRBD1 covers 9 bases. Trimming removed 2 bases from V and 6 bases from J; junction bases left unmatched: 10. The CDR3 sequence is 16 residues long. Germline V lookup: CDR1 MNHNY, CDR2 SVGAGI (reference sequence). CDR3 region: CASSYPTDRGDHGYTF. In DNA form, the CDR3 reads TGTGCCAGCAGTTACCCCACGGACAGGGGTGATCATGGCTACACCTTC.

Note on this clone: The sample holds other DNA sequences that translate to the same CDR3. The chain is built from TRBV7-8 and TRBJ1-1; possible D gene TRBD1, 5 bases. Germline CDR1 and CDR2: SGHVS and FQNEAQ. CDR3 length: 14 residues. V lost 1 base, J lost 4 bases, and 10 bases lay in between. CDR3 sequence: CASSLDRGGTEAFF. Written as DNA, the CDR3 is TGTGCCAGCAGCTTAGATAGGGGTGGCACTGAAGCTTTCTTT.

This sequence joins TRBV15 and TRBJ2-1, with 12 positions matching TRBD2. The V segment lost 0 bases and the J segment 7 bases; nucleotides outside the gene matches: 7. Germline CDR1 is LNHNV and CDR2 is YYDKDF (reference sequence). The CDR3 covers 17 residues. CDR3 sequence reads: CATSRESTSGGGNEQFF. In DNA form, the CDR3 reads TGTGCCACCAGCAGAGAGTCGACTAGCGGGGGTGGTAATGAGCAGTTCTTC.

This clone was counted once. The chain uses TRBV5-1 and TRBJ2-7; TRBD2 might be the D (6 bases). V dropped 4 bases and J dropped 7 bases, with 18 bases sitting between them. Germline V gene data show CDR1 as SGHRS and CDR2 as YFSETQ. The CDR3 loop spans 14 amino acids. The CDR3 protein is CASSPAASAGEQYV. Written as DNA, the CDR3 is TGCGCCAGCAGCCCCGCGGCTAGCGCGGGGGAGCAGTACGTC.

As DNA, the CDR3 is TGTGCCAGCAGCCAAGCACAGGGGGCTGGGGATGAGCAGTTCTTC. Translated, it gives CASSQAQGAGDEQFF. V gene TRBV3-1 (or the pseudogene TRBV3-2) combines with J gene TRBJ2-1, with TRBD1 matching 9 bases. The CDR3 totals 15 residues. Trimming removed 1 base from V and 8 bases from J; junction bases left unmatched: 6. Germline CDR1 is LGHDT and CDR2 is YNNKEL (reference sequence).